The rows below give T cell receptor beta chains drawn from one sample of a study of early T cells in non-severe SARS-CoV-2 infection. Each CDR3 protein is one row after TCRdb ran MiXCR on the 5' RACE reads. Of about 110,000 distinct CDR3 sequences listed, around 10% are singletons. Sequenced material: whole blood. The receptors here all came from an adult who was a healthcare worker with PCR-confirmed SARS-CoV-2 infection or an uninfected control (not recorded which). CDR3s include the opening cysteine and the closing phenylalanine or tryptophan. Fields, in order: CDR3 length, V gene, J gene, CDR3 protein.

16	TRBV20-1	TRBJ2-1	CSARDSRLGSPSEQFF
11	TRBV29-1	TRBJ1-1	CSGAGEAEAFF
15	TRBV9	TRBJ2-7	CASSVEGAGPYEQYF
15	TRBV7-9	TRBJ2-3	CASSPPGQGGDTQYF
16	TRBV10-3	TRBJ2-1	CAISDPGVKGANEQFF
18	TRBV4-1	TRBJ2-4	CASSPPAGGQGVKNIQYF
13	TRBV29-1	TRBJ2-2	CSVGGTNTGELFF
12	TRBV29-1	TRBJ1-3	CSVGTGEYTIYF
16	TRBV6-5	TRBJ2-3	CASSSPGTGSTDTQYF
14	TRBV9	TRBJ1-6	CASSAAVDNSPLHF
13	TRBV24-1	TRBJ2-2	CATGGQSTGELFF
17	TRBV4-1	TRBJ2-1	CASSLPSGGRSYNEQFF
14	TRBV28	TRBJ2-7	CASSPRGGWSEQYF
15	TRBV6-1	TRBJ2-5	CASRHRVMGQETQYF
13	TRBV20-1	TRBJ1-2	CSAPLTGGNGYTF
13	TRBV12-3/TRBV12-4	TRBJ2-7	CASSFTGTYEQYF
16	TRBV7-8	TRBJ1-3	CASSLATGALGNTIYF
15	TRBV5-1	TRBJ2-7	CASSTTSGGAYEQYF
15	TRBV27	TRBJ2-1	CASSSYGTTDNEQFF
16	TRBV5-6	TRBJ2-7	CASSSGTGGRTYEQYF
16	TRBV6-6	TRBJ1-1	CASSYPEGFQNTEAFF
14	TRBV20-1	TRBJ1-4	CSARKGTGSEKLFF
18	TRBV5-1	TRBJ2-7	CASSFPSLDPNTHYEQYF
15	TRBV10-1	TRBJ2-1	CASSEGLAAPYEQFF
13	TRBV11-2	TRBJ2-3	CASSSGDTDTQYF
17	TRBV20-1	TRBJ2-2	CSARAEGLAVNTGELFF
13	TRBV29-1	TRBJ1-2	CSVSQQGANGYTF
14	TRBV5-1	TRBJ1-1	CASSPTGGPTEAFF
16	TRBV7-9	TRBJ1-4	CASSLTGTAANEKLFF
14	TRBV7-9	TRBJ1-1	CASSHGQPFAEAFF
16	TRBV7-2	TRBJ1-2	CASSLVSGTGRYGYTF
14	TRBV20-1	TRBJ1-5	CSAGTGSGNQPQHF
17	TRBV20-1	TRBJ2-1	CSARDSPLAGGWNEQFF
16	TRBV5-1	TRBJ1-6	CASSSTWTAADSPLHF
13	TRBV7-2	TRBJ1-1	CASSSHANTEAFF
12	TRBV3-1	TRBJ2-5	CASSPEWKTQYF
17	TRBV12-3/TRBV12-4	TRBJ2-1	CASSFLTSGRARDEQFF
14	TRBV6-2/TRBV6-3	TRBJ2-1	CASSYSRYNNEQFF
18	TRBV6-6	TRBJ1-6	CASSPKPPESSYNSPLHF
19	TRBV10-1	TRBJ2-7	CASSEARLAGARVPYEQYF
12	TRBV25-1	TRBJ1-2	CASRNRGGGYTF
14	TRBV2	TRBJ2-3	CASRARGFTDTQYF